These 19 T cell receptor beta chains were sequenced from one sample in a study of T cell repertoires in cytomegalovirus infection. TCRdb analysed the reads with MiXCR anew, one entry per CDR3 protein. Among about 680,000 distinct CDR3 sequences, about 24% were seen once, and the ten largest hold roughly 8%. Sequencing was performed on CD8+ T cells from PBMCs. The source of these receptors is a human donor in good health (CMV status not recorded). Some clones in this sample may be carry-over from other donors' samples.

The chain is built from TRBV10-3 and TRBJ2-7; TRBD1 is a possible D gene (6 bases). V lost 4 bases and J 0 bases, leaving 7 bases between the germline ends. The CDR3 length is 13 residues. CDR1 is ENHRY and CDR2 is SYGVKD in the germline V gene. CDR3 sequence: CAISGGHSYEQYV. As DNA, the CDR3 is TGTGCCATCAGTGGGGGACACTCCTACGAGCAGTACGTC.

This clonotype was counted a few times. The chain is built from TRBV2 and TRBJ1-5; TRBD1 is a possible D gene (6 bases). The CDR3 contains 14 residues. V was pared by 11 bases and J by 4 bases, with 18 bases between. The germline V gene has CDR1 SNHLY and CDR2 FYNNEI. Here the CDR3 DNA reads TGTGCCCGCCCCCGTGGGGGCCCTAATCAGCCCCAGCATTTT. Translating gives CARPRGGPNQPQHF.

The gene calls are TRBV29-1 and TRBJ2-1, with TRBD1 identical over 8 bases. The CDR3 is 14 amino acids. CDR1 and CDR2 from the germline V gene are SQVTM and ANQGSEA. Trimming cost V 3 bases and J 1 base; bases outside gene matches: 2. The CDR3 region is CSVDRTGSYNEQFF. CDR3 DNA sequence: TGCAGCGTTGACCGGACAGGGTCCTACAATGAGCAGTTCTTC.

This clonotype has a handful of counts. This chain links TRBV29-1 with TRBJ2-6; D is undetermined. CDR3 size: 15 residues. In germline, CDR1 is SQVTM, CDR2 ANQGSEA. Trimming left V 0 bases short and J 0 bases short, with 6 bases between. The CDR3 DNA is TGCAGCGTTGAAGAAACAACCTCTGGGGCCAACGTCCTGACTTTC. This gives the protein CSVEETTSGANVLTF.

This chain joins TRBV7-9 and TRBJ2-5; D uncertain. The germline V gene has CDR1 SEHNR and CDR2 FQNEAQ (reference sequence). With 5 bases removed from V and 1 base from J, the gap between germline ends came to 11 bases. The CDR3 has 14 residues. The DNA for the CDR3 is TGTGCCAGCAGCCCTCCTAGGCTCCAAGAGACCCAGTACTTC. Translated: CASSPPRLQETQYF.

This clonotype was counted a few times. V gene TRBV20-1 combines with J gene TRBJ1-5; the match to TRBD1 covers 7 bases. This CDR3 has 16 amino acids. In germline, CDR1 is DFQATT, CDR2 SNEGSKA (reference sequence). V shed 4 bases, J shed 4 bases, and the junction held 13 bases outside the gene matches. The CDR3 loop is CSAKSATGQVNQPQHF. The CDR3 DNA reads as TGCAGTGCTAAAAGTGCTACCGGACAGGTTAATCAGCCCCAGCATTTT.

A few counts support this clonotype. This sequence joins TRBV7-6 and TRBJ1-1; 7 bases are a match to TRBD1. The V gene's germline CDR1 is SGHVS and CDR2 FNYEAQ. The CDR3 is 15 residues long. V lost 5 bases and J lost 3; bases outside the gene matches: 9. CDR3 sequence: CASSGSTGDDTEAFF. The CDR3 DNA sequence: TGTGCCAGCAGCGGCTCAACAGGGGATGACACTGAAGCTTTCTTT.

This clonotype came up many times. The J gene is TRBJ2-2, the V gene TRBV7-9; tentative D call: TRBD2 (5 bases). V gave up 3 bases and J gave up 3 bases, with 5 bases separating them. The CDR3 is 13 residues long. Looked up from germline, CDR1 is SEHNR and CDR2 is FQNEAQ (reference sequence). The CDR3 DNA is TGTGCCAGCAGCTTGGACTACACCGGGGAGCTGTTTTTT. Protein sequence: CASSLDYTGELFF.

This sequence joins TRBV7-9 and TRBJ2-5; unclear D gene. The CDR3 length is 15 residues. CDR1 SEHNR and CDR2 FQNEAQ come from the germline V gene (reference sequence). V was pared by 5 bases and J by 5 bases, with 18 bases between. The CDR3 loop is CASSQANIGWETQYF. In DNA form, the CDR3 reads TGTGCCAGCAGCCAGGCTAACATCGGGTGGGAGACCCAGTACTTC. Full variable domain (rest looked up from reference TRBV7-9 and TRBJ2-5): DTGVSQNPRHKITKRGQNVTFRCDPISEHNRLYWYRQTLGQGPEFLTYFQNEAQLEKSRLLSDRFSAERPKGSFSTLEIQRTEQGDSAMYLCASSQANIGWETQYFGPGTRLLVL.

This clonotype was seen a few times. DNA of the CDR3: TGTGCCACCCTCGGGGGAATGCTCTCTGGAAACACCATATATTTT. It encodes CATLGGMLSGNTIYF. The J gene is TRBJ1-3, the V gene TRBV7-6; possibly TRBD1 for D (5 bases). Trimming took off 10 bases at V and 0 bases at J, with 16 bases between the two ends. The CDR3 length is 15 residues. In germline, CDR1 is SGHVS, CDR2 FNYEAQ.

The J gene is TRBJ2-6, the V gene TRBV14, with D tentatively TRBD1 or TRBD2 (5 bases each). Deletions cut 2 bases from V and 1 base from J, with 21 bases between. CDR1 SGHDN and CDR2 FVKESK come from the germline V gene. The CDR3 is made up of 20 amino acids. DNA of the CDR3: TGTGCCAGCAGCCAAACCTATGGGACCGACCTAGGGTCTGGGGCCAACGTCCTGACTTTC. Residues: CASSQTYGTDLGSGANVLTF.

The chain recombines TRBV19 with TRBJ1-3; D not resolved. V gave up 11 bases and J gave up 0 bases, with 8 bases separating them. This CDR3 has 12 residues. CDR1 is LNHDA and CDR2 is SQIVND in the germline V gene (reference sequence). For the CDR3, the DNA is TGTGCCGCTACAACCTCTGGAAACACCATATATTTT. Its protein product is CAATTSGNTIYF.

The rearrangement uses TRBV7-2 and TRBJ1-1, with 11 positions matching TRBD1. The CDR3 has 13 residues. Germline CDR1 is SGHTA and CDR2 is FQGNSA. The V segment lost 7 bases and the J segment 10 bases; nucleotides outside the gene matches: 8. CDR3 DNA: TGTGCCAGCAACTACGGACAGGGGGCGCGAGCTTTCTTT. This encodes CASNYGQGARAFF.

This clonotype has just a few counts. V and J are TRBV6-2 or TRBV6-3 and TRBJ2-1; the match to TRBD1 covers 10 bases. CDR1 is MNHEY, CDR2 SVGEGT, per germline. There are 17 residues in the CDR3. V dropped 6 bases and J dropped 3; count of bases not matched to a gene: 11. The CDR3 loop reads CASSLGGTGVLYNEQFF. In DNA form, the CDR3 reads TGTGCCAGCAGCCTAGGGGGGACAGGGGTTCTCTACAATGAGCAGTTCTTC.

The chain couples TRBV23-1 to TRBJ2-7; D perhaps matches TRBD1 (6 bases). TRBV23-1 is sorted into the ORF group, with uncertain function. This CDR3 spans 13 amino acids. CDR3 region: CRIGVRGEIEQYV. Written as DNA, the CDR3 is TGCCGGATAGGCGTCAGGGGCGAAATAGAGCAGTACGTC.

The genes are TRBV2 and TRBJ2-1; D is perhaps TRBD2 (6 bases). The V end was cut by 6 bases, the J end by 5 bases, with 14 bases between. CDR3 length equals 14 residues. CDR1 and CDR2 (germline): SNHLY, FYNNEI. CDR3 sequence reads: CASRSRDLNNEQFF. As DNA, the CDR3 is TGTGCCAGCAGATCTCGGGACTTGAACAATGAGCAGTTCTTC. Full variable domain (outside the CDR3, taken from reference TRBV2 and TRBJ2-1): EPEVTQTPSHQVTQMGQEVILRCVPISNHLYFYWYRQILGQKVEFLVSFYNNEISEKSEIFDDQFSVERPDGSNFTLKIRSTKLEDSAMYFCASRSRDLNNEQFFGPGTRLTVL.

This clonotype has only a few counts. V and J are TRBV6-5 and TRBJ2-1; no reliable D call. Between the trimmed V and J ends, which lost 4 bases and 2 bases, there was a span of 6 bases. There are 13 residues in the CDR3. Germline values: CDR1 MNHEY, CDR2 SVGAGI. The CDR3 nucleotides are TGTGCCAGCAGTTCCTCAACCTACAATGAGCAGTTCTTC. As protein: CASSSSTYNEQFF.

This clonotype was counted only a few times. This chain links TRBV25-1 with TRBJ1-6; maybe TRBD1 (5 bases). The germline V gene encodes CDR1 MGHDK and CDR2 SYGVNS. The CDR3 loop spans 14 amino acids. Trimming took 2 bases from V and 12 from J, leaving 14 bases between them. The CDR3: CASSELLGLQPLHF. The CDR3, as DNA: TGTGCCAGCAGTGAACTCCTGGGACTTCAACCCCTCCACTTT.

This chain links TRBV29-1 with TRBJ2-7; unclear D gene. The V end lost 1 base, the J end lost 1 base, and 11 bases lay between the germline ends. The length of the CDR3 is 14 residues. CDR1 SQVTM and CDR2 ANQGSEA come from the germline V gene. In nucleotides, the CDR3 is TGCAGCGTTGAAGGCGAAACTTCGTCCTACGAGCAGTACTTC. Encoded protein: CSVEGETSSYEQYF.